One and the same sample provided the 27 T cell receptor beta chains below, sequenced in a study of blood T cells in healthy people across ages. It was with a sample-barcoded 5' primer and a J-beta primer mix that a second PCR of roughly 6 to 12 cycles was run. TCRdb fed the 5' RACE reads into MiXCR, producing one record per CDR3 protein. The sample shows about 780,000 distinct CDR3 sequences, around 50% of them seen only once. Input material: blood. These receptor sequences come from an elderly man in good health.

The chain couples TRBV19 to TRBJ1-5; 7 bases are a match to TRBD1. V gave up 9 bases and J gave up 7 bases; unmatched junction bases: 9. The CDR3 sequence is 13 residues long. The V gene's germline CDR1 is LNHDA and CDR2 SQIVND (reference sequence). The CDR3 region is CASTGQAGQPQHF. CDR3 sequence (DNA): TGTGCCAGCACTGGACAGGCTGGCCAGCCCCAGCATTTT.

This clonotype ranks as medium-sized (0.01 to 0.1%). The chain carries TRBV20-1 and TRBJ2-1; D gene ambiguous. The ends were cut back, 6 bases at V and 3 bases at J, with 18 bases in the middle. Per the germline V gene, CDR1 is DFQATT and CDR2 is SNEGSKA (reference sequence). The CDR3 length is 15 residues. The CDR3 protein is CSATPVELDYNEQFF. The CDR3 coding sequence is TGCAGTGCGACCCCGGTAGAGCTGGACTACAATGAGCAGTTCTTC.

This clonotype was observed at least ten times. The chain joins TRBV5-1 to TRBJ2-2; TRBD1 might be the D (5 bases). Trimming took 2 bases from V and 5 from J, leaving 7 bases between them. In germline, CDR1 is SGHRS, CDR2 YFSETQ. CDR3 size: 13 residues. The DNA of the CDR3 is TGCGCCAGCAGCTTCAGGGAAACCGGGGAGCTGTTTTTT. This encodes CASSFRETGELFF.

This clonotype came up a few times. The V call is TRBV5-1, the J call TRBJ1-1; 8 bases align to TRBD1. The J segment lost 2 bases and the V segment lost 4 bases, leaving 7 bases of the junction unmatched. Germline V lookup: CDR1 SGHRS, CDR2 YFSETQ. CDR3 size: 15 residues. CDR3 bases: TGCGCCAGCAGCGGGGGGCAGGGGGCTAACACTGAAGCTTTCTTT. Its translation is CASSGGQGANTEAFF.

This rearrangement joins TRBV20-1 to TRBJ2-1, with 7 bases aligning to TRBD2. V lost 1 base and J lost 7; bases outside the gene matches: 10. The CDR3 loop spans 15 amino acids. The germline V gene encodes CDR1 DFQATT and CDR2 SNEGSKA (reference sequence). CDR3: CSARAQREGVNEQFF. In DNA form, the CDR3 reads TGCAGTGCTAGAGCTCAGCGGGAAGGTGTGAATGAGCAGTTCTTC.

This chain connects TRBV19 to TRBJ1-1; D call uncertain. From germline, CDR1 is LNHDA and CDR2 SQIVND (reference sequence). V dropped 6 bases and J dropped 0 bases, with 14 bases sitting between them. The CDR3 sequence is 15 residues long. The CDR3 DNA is TGTGCCAGTAGGAGGGAAGGTGACATGAACACTGAAGCTTTCTTT. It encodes CASRREGDMNTEAFF.

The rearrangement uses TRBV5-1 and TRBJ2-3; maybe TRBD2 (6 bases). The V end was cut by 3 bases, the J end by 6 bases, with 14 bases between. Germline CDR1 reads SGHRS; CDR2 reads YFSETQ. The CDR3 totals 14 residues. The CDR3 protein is CASSSAGGSDTQYF. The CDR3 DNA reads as TGCGCCAGCAGCTCGGCCGGGGGTTCGGATACGCAGTATTTT.

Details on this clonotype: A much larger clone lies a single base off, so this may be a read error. The CDR3 DNA sequence: TGTGCCAGCAGCTTAGTTAGGGCCCTGGAGACCCAGTACTTC. Translation: CASSLVRALETQYF. V gene TRBV7-9 combines with J gene TRBJ2-7; no reliable D call. The J call is uncertain, as TRBJ2-5 better fits the DNA end. Germline CDR1 is SEHNR and CDR2 is FQNEAQ (reference sequence). The CDR3 has 14 amino acids.

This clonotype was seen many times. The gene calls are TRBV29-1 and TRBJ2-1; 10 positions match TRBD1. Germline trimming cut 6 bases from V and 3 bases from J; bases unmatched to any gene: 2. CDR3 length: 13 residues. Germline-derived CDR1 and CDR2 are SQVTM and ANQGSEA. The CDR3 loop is CSVGTGVYNEQFF. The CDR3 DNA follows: TGCAGCGTAGGGACAGGGGTCTACAATGAGCAGTTCTTC.

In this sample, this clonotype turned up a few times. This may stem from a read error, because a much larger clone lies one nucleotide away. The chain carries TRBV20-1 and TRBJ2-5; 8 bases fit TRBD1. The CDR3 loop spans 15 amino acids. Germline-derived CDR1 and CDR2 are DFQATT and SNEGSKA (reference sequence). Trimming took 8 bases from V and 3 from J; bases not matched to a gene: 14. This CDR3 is CSTASQGGFEETQYF. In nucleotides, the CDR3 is TGCAGTACCGCTTCACAGGGGGGATTTGAAGAGACCCAGTACTTC.

The CDR3 region is CSVEEVYEQYF. CDR3 nucleotide sequence: TGCAGCGTTGAAGAGGTATACGAGCAGTACTTC. The chain couples TRBV29-1 to TRBJ2-7; D is unclear. The CDR3 spans 11 residues. V was cut by 0 bases and J by 4 bases, with 4 bases left in between. Germline V gene sequence: CDR1 SQVTM, CDR2 ANQGSEA.

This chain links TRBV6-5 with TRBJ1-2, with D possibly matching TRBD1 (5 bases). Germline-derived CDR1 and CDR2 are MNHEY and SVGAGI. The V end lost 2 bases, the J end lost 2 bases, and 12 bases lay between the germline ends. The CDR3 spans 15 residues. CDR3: CASSYDGAGNYGYTF. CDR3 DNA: TGTGCCAGCAGTTACGACGGGGCAGGGAACTATGGCTACACCTTC.

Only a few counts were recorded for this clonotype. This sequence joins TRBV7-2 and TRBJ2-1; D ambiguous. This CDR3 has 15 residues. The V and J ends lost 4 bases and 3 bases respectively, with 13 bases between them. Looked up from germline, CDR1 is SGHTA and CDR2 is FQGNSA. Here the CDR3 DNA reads TGTGCCAGCAGCTCCGCGGCGTACCGCTACAATGAGCAGTTCTTC. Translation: CASSSAAYRYNEQFF.

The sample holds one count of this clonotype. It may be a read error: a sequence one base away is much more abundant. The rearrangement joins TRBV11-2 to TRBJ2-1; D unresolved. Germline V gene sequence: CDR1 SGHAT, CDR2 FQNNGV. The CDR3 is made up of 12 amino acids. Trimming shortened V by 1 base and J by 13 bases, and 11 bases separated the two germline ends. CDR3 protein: CASSLAAQTQFF. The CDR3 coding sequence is TGTGCCAGCAGCTTAGCAGCCCAGACCCAGTTCTTC.

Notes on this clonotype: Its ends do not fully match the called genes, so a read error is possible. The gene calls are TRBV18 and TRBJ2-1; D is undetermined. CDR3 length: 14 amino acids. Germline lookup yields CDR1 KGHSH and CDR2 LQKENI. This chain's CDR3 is CASSPALSYNEQFF. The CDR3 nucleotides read TGCGCCAGCTCACCTGCGCTCTCGTACAATGAGCAGTTCTTC.

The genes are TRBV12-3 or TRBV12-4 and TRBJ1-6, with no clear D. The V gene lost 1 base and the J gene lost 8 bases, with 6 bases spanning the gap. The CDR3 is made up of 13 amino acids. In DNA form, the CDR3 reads TGTGCCAGCAGTTTAGAGCGGGATTCACCCCTCCACTTT. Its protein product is CASSLERDSPLHF.

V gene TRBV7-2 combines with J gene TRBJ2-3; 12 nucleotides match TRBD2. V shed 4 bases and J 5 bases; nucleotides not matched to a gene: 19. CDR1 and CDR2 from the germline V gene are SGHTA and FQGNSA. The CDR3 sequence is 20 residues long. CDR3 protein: CASSSLRGRTSGALGDTQYF. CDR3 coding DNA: TGTGCCAGCAGCTCACTACGAGGTCGGACTAGCGGGGCGCTGGGAGATACGCAGTATTTT.

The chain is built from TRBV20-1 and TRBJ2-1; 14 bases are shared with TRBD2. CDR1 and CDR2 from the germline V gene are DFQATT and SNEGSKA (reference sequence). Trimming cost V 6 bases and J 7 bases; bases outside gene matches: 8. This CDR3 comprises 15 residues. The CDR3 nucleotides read TGCAGTGCAACCGGGACTAGCGGGAGTCCGAATGAGCAGTTCTTC. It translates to CSATGTSGSPNEQFF.

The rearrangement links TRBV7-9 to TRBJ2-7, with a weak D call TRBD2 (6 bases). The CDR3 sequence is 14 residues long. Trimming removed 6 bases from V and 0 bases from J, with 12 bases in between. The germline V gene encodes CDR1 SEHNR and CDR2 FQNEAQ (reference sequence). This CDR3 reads CASRRDPSSYEQYF. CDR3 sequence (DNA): TGTGCCAGCAGGCGGGACCCCAGCTCCTACGAGCAGTACTTC.

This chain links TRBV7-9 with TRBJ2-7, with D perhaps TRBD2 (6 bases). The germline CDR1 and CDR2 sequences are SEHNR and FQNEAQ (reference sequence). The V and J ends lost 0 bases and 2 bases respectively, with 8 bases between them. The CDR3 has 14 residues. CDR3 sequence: CASSLAGSTYEQYF. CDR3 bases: TGTGCCAGCAGCTTAGCCGGGAGTACCTACGAGCAGTACTTC.

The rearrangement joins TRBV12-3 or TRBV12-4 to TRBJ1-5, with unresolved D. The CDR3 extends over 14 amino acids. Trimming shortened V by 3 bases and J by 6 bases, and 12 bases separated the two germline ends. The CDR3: CASSLKAEGQPQHF. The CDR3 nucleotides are TGTGCCAGCAGTTTGAAGGCAGAGGGTCAGCCCCAGCATTTT.

The CDR3 here is CSARQGARGYTF. The CDR3 nucleotides read TGCAGTGCTAGACAGGGGGCGCGTGGCTACACCTTC. This chain links TRBV20-1 with TRBJ1-2; 8 bases fit TRBD1. The germline gives CDR1 DFQATT, CDR2 SNEGSKA (reference sequence). This CDR3 spans 12 amino acids. V gave up 2 bases and J gave up 7 bases; unmatched junction bases: 3.

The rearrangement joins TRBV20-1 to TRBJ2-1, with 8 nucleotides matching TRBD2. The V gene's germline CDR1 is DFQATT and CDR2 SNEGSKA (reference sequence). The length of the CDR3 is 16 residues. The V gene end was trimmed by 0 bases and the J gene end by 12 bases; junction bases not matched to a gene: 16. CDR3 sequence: CSARDPDRLDAGGQFF. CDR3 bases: TGCAGTGCTAGAGATCCGGACCGATTGGACGCGGGAGGGCAGTTCTTC.

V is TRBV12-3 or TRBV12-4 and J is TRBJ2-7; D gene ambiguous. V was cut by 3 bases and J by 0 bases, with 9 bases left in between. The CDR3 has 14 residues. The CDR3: CASSFRAFSYEQYF. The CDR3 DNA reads TGTGCCAGCAGTTTTCGGGCATTCTCCTACGAGCAGTACTTC.

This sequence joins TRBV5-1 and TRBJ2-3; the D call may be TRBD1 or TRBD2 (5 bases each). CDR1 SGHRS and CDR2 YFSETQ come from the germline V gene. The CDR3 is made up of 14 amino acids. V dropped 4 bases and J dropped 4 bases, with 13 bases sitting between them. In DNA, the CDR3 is TGCGCCAGCAGCGCCTCGGTGGGGGCAGATACGCAGTATTTT. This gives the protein CASSASVGADTQYF.

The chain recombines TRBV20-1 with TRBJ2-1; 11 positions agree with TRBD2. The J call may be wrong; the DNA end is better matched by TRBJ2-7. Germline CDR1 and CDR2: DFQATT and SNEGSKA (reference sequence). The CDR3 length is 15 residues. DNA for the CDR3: TGCAGTGTCCTCCGGACTAGCGGGTTCTACAATGAGCAGTACTTC. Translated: CSVLRTSGFYNEQYF.

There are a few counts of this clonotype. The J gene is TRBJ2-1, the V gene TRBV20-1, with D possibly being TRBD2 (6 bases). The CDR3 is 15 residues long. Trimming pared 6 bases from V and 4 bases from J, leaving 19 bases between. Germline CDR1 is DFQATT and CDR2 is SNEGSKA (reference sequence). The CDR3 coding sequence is TGCAGTGCGGTCGCGGAGCGGGCACCTTACAATGAGCAGTTCTTC. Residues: CSAVAERAPYNEQFF.